This passage covers 2 T cell receptor beta chains from one sample sequenced in a study of blood T cell repertoires in COVID-19. The data were produced by immunoSEQ multiplex PCR, yet TCRdb's version contains in-frame clones alone and is incomplete. Among about 190,000 clones listed, 84% were seen once. The sequenced material came from PBMCs or T cells enriched from blood (not recorded which). These receptors all stem from a woman in her 30s who had been exposed to COVID-19.

The V and J genes are TRBV9 and TRBJ1-2, with unresolved D. Germline CDR1 and CDR2: SGDLS and YYNGEE. The CDR3 has 14 residues. Trimming removed 3 bases from V and 1 base from J, with 10 bases in between. CDR3 protein: CASSASKLNYGYTF. DNA for the CDR3: TGTGCCAGCAGCGCCTCGAAGCTTAACTATGGCTACACCTTC.

V usage is TRBV30 and J usage is TRBJ1-3; 9 positions agree with TRBD1. The length of the CDR3 is 14 residues. The junction had 4 bases not matched to a gene; V was cut back by 0 bases and J by 7 bases. Germline CDR1 reads GTSNPN; CDR2 reads SVGIG (reference sequence). CDR3 sequence (DNA): TGTGCCTGGAGTGTAGGACAGGGGCAGAACACCATATATTTT. Translated: CAWSVGQGQNTIYF.